Presented here are 32 T cell receptor beta chains from one specimen sequenced in a study of cytomegalovirus exposure and HLA in healthy donors. The PCR ran on 60 Vbeta and 13 Jbeta primers. Libraries were prepared by immunoSEQ multiplex PCR; TCRdb keeps only in-frame clonotypes and omits some of them. The top ten clones hold 4% to 6% of a sample with approximately 140,000 clones, about 74% of them seen once. Sequenced: PBMCs. Source of these receptors: a woman aged 50 to 60 in good health and CMV-seronegative.

This chain links TRBV10-2 with TRBJ2-1, with 10 nucleotides matching TRBD1. The CDR3 length is 15 residues. The V gene end was trimmed by 2 bases and the J gene end by 5 bases; junction bases not matched to a gene: 3. CDR1 is WSHSY and CDR2 is SAAADI in the germline V gene. Here the CDR3 reads CASSEPGTGDNEQFF. The CDR3 DNA reads TGCGCCAGCAGTGAGCCGGGGACAGGGGACAATGAGCAGTTCTTC.

The genes are TRBV11-3 and TRBJ2-7, with 9 nucleotides matching TRBD1. This CDR3 has 17 residues. Germline V gene sequence: CDR1 SGHNT, CDR2 YENEEA. J gave up 6 bases and V 7 bases, and 19 bases lay outside the gene matches. CDR3 residues: CASNPWRELGQGPEQYF. As DNA, the CDR3 is TGTGCCAGCAACCCCTGGCGCGAATTGGGACAGGGCCCCGAGCAGTACTTC.

This chain connects TRBV7-2 to TRBJ1-4, with 8 bases lining up with TRBD1. The germline V gene has CDR1 SGHTA and CDR2 FQGNSA. The CDR3 is 14 amino acids. J lost 7 bases, V lost 3 bases, and 4 bases had no gene match. CDR3 protein: CASSLDRAGEKLFF. The DNA for the CDR3 is TGTGCCAGCAGCTTGGACAGGGCAGGTGAAAAACTGTTTTTT.

This chain uses TRBV6-6 with TRBJ2-2; TRBD1 aligns across 8 bases. Trimming removed 6 bases from V and 6 bases from J; junction bases left unmatched: 9. Germline values: CDR1 MNHNY, CDR2 SVGAGI (reference sequence). The CDR3 length is 15 residues. CDR3 amino acids: CASSFRDRHSGELFF. The CDR3, as DNA: TGTGCCAGCAGCTTTCGGGACAGGCACTCCGGGGAGCTGTTTTTT.

The chain carries TRBV4-1 and TRBJ2-3; unclear D gene. Germline V gene data show CDR1 as MGHRA and CDR2 as YSYEKL. There are 14 residues in the CDR3. Trimming shortened V by 0 bases and J by 0 bases, and 4 bases separated the two germline ends. As DNA, the CDR3 is TGCGCCAGCAGCCAAGATCCGAGCACAGATACGCAGTATTTT. Protein sequence: CASSQDPSTDTQYF.

The chain carries TRBV7-2 and TRBJ2-4; 10 bases are shared with TRBD1. The J segment lost 2 bases and the V segment lost 1 base, leaving 5 bases of the junction unmatched. In germline, CDR1 is SGHTA, CDR2 FQGNSA. This CDR3 spans 17 amino acids. The chain's CDR3 is CASSLDRQGASKNIQYF. In DNA form, the CDR3 reads TGTGCCAGCAGCTTAGACCGACAGGGGGCATCCAAAAACATTCAGTACTTC.

The sample holds a few counts of this clone. The chain combines TRBV28 with TRBJ1-4; D is uncertain. This CDR3 spans 16 amino acids. Trimming cost V 3 bases and J 0 bases, with 11 bases left between them. Germline V gene lookup returns CDR1 MDHEN and CDR2 SYDVKM. The CDR3 region is CASSLDWATTNEKLFF. The CDR3 region has the DNA TGTGCCAGCAGTTTGGATTGGGCCACAACTAATGAAAAACTGTTTTTT.

The genes are TRBV10-3 and TRBJ1-2; D is uncertain. Germline V CDR1 and CDR2: ENHRY, SYGVKD. Trimming cost V 6 bases and J 5 bases, with 10 bases left between them. This CDR3 has 12 amino acids. Written as DNA, the CDR3 is TGTGCCATCAGCCTGTCTGAGTATGGCTACACCTTC. Translated, it gives CAISLSEYGYTF.

The V gene is TRBV4-1, the J gene TRBJ2-1, with TRBD2 matching over 8 bases. The CDR3 is 17 amino acids. Trimming took 0 bases from V and 5 from J; bases not matched to a gene: 9. CDR1 MGHRA and CDR2 YSYEKL come from the germline V gene. The CDR3 sequence is CASSQDPRLATNNEQFF. The CDR3 nucleotides are TGCGCCAGCAGCCAAGACCCTCGACTAGCGACCAACAATGAGCAGTTCTTC.

V usage is TRBV5-8 and J usage is TRBJ1-5; D uncertain. Germline loops: CDR1 SGHTS, CDR2 YDEGEE. Trimming took off 0 bases at V and 2 bases at J, with 9 bases between the two ends. The CDR3 covers 15 residues. For the CDR3, the DNA is TGTGCCAGCAGCTTGGTTCAATCGGGCAATCAGCCCCAGCATTTT. It is translated as CASSLVQSGNQPQHF.

CDR3 loop: CASSPGTVQPQHF. The CDR3 nucleotides read TGTGCCAGCAGCCCAGGGACAGTTCAGCCCCAGCATTTT. The chain links TRBV5-8 to TRBJ1-5; 7 nucleotides agree with TRBD1. The germline V gene has CDR1 SGHTS and CDR2 YDEGEE. The CDR3 has 13 residues. Unmatched junction bases numbered 4, after V lost 4 bases and J lost 6 bases.

V gene TRBV28 combines with J gene TRBJ1-1, with no clear D. V was shortened by 3 bases and J by 8 bases, with 19 bases between the two germline ends. Germline V lookup: CDR1 MDHEN, CDR2 SYDVKM. The CDR3 is 15 amino acids. Here the CDR3 reads CASSFAKRHGLEAFF. DNA for the CDR3: TGTGCCAGCAGTTTCGCTAAAAGACACGGACTAGAAGCTTTCTTT. The full variable domain, completed using reference TRBV28 and TRBJ1-1, is DVKVTQSSRYLVKRTGEKVFLECVQDMDHENMFWYRQDPGLGLRLIYFSYDVKMKEKGDIPEGYSVSREKKERFSLILESASTNQTSMYLCASSFAKRHGLEAFFGQGTRLTVV.

The chain joins TRBV6-5 to TRBJ1-1; D gene ambiguous. The CDR3 has 13 amino acids. V was clipped by 5 bases and J by 1 base, with 8 bases between them. Germline loops: CDR1 MNHEY, CDR2 SVGAGI. The CDR3 sequence is CASSRQANTEAFF. CDR3 DNA: TGTGCCAGCAGTAGACAAGCGAACACTGAAGCTTTCTTT.

The chain joins TRBV6-6 to TRBJ2-1, with 9 bases aligning to TRBD2. The ends lost 6 bases at V and 9 bases at J; junction bases unmatched: 15. Per the germline V gene, CDR1 is MNHNY and CDR2 is SVGAGI (reference sequence). The length of the CDR3 is 16 residues. CDR3: CASSRFLAGLGGEQFF. CDR3 coding DNA: TGTGCCAGCAGCCGCTTTCTAGCGGGGCTCGGGGGTGAGCAGTTCTTC.

V and J are TRBV15 and TRBJ2-7; 7 nucleotides agree with TRBD1. The trim removed 1 base at V and 0 bases at J, leaving 6 bases unmatched. Looked up from germline, CDR1 is LNHNV and CDR2 is YYDKDF (reference sequence). CDR3 size: 16 residues. The CDR3: CATSRGGTETSYEQYF. CDR3 DNA: TGTGCCACCAGCAGAGGGGGGACAGAGACCTCCTACGAGCAGTACTTC. Looking up the rest from reference TRBV15 and TRBJ2-7 gives the full variable domain: DAMVIQNPRYQVTQFGKPVTLSCSQTLNHNVMYWYQQKSSQAPKLLFHYYDKDFNNEADTPDNFQSRRPNTSFCFLDIRSPGLGDTAMYLCATSRGGTETSYEQYFGPGTRLTVT.

This rearrangement joins TRBV5-1 to TRBJ2-3; D is unresolved. This CDR3 has 15 residues. V lost 0 bases to trimming and J lost 1 base, with 9 bases between them. Germline V CDR1 and CDR2: SGHRS, YFSETQ. CDR3 sequence (DNA): TGCGCCAGCAGCTTGGAGGCGGTCGGCACAGATACGCAGTATTTT. Protein sequence: CASSLEAVGTDTQYF. The whole variable domain, filled in from reference TRBV5-1 and TRBJ2-3, reads KAGVTQTPRYLIKTRGQQVTLSCSPISGHRSVSWYQQTPGQGLQFLFEYFSETQRNKGNFPGRFSGRQFSNSRSEMNVSTLELGDSALYLCASSLEAVGTDTQYFGPGTRLTVL.

Only a few counts were recorded for this clone. The chain joins TRBV9 to TRBJ1-2, with TRBD1 as a possible D gene (5 bases). The CDR3 has 15 amino acids. CDR1 SGDLS and CDR2 YYNGEE come from the germline V gene. V was shortened by 4 bases and J by 0 bases, with 13 bases between the two germline ends. CDR3 coding DNA: TGTGCCAGCAGCTTACGAGACAGTCCTAACTATGGCTACACCTTC. This codes for CASSLRDSPNYGYTF.

The chain uses TRBV7-4 and TRBJ1-6, with D unresolved. The length of the CDR3 is 19 residues. With 2 bases removed from V and 7 bases from J, the gap between germline ends came to 24 bases. CDR1 SGHVT and CDR2 SQSDAQ come from the germline V gene. For the CDR3, the DNA is TGTGCCAGCAGCTTATTCACTATGGCTTCAGCACTACAAAATTCACCCCTCCACTTT. It is translated as CASSLFTMASALQNSPLHF.

The chain uses TRBV7-6 and TRBJ1-1; D gene unclear. Germline V gene sequence: CDR1 SGHVS, CDR2 FNYEAQ. The CDR3 length is 13 residues. V was cut by 1 base and J by 1 base, with 4 bases left in between. The CDR3 DNA is TGTGCCAGCAGCTTAGGCAGGAACACTGAAGCTTTCTTT. Translation gives CASSLGRNTEAFF.

This clone was seen a handful of times. The rearrangement joins TRBV14 to TRBJ2-5; maybe TRBD1 (6 bases). The CDR3 is made up of 16 amino acids. CDR1 and CDR2 (germline): SGHDN, FVKESK. Trimming cost V 3 bases and J 0 bases, with 14 bases left between them. The CDR3 loop is CASSHRGSFYQETQYF. The DNA of the CDR3 is TGTGCCAGCAGCCACAGGGGAAGTTTCTACCAAGAGACCCAGTACTTC.

This clone was seen only a few times. This chain links TRBV10-3 with TRBJ1-4; no clear D. The CDR3 has 13 amino acids. CDR1 is ENHRY and CDR2 is SYGVKD in the germline V gene. V was pared by 6 bases and J by 6 bases, with 11 bases between. This CDR3 is CAIRGRIDEKLFF. Here the CDR3 DNA reads TGTGCCATCAGGGGCCGAATTGATGAAAAACTGTTTTTT.

The V call is TRBV7-6, the J call TRBJ2-2, with D possibly TRBD1 on 5 matching bases. The CDR3 totals 15 residues. With 4 bases removed from V and 7 bases from J, the gap between germline ends came to 16 bases. CDR1 is SGHVS and CDR2 is FNYEAQ in the germline V gene. The CDR3 region has the DNA TGTGCCAGCAGCTCAACAGGAGAGGTCGGCGGGGAGCTGTTTTTT. It codes for CASSSTGEVGGELFF. The entire variable domain, with the rest obtained from reference TRBV7-6 and TRBJ2-2, is as follows: GAGVSQSPRYKVTKRGQDVALRCDPISGHVSLYWYRQALGQGPEFLTYFNYEAQQDKSGLPNDRFSAERPEGSISTLTIQRTEQRDSAMYRCASSSTGEVGGELFFGEGSRLTVL.

This clone was seen a single time. The chain recombines TRBV6-5 with TRBJ2-1; maybe TRBD2 (6 bases). Trimming took off 5 bases at V and 15 bases at J, with 26 bases between the two ends. The CDR3 contains 15 residues. Germline CDR1 is MNHEY and CDR2 is SVGAGI. The CDR3 here is CASSTTARSVGGMFF. In nucleotides, the CDR3 is TGTGCCAGCAGTACCACGGCCCGTAGTGTCGGAGGGATGTTCTTC.

The V gene is TRBV4-3, the J gene TRBJ1-3; 11 bases agree with TRBD1. V trimming: 1 base; J trimming: 2 bases; junction bases outside the gene matches: 1. CDR1 and CDR2 (germline): LGHNA, YSLEER. There are 16 residues in the CDR3. The CDR3 DNA reads as TGCGCCAGCAGCCAAGGGGACAGGGGGGCTGGAAACACCATATATTTT. Amino acid sequence: CASSQGDRGAGNTIYF.

The chain has TRBV6-5 and TRBJ1-2; D remains ambiguous. The germline gives CDR1 MNHEY, CDR2 SVGAGI. With 6 bases removed from V and 5 bases from J, the gap between germline ends came to 13 bases. The CDR3 covers 13 residues. The CDR3 DNA reads as TGTGCCAGCAGCCCAGGACTGTCATATGGCTACACCTTC. This sequence encodes CASSPGLSYGYTF.

The V call is TRBV9, the J call TRBJ1-4, with D possibly being TRBD1 (6 bases). This CDR3 is 14 amino acids long. In germline, CDR1 is SGDLS, CDR2 YYNGEE. Trimming stripped 1 base from V and 8 bases from J, with 12 bases between. CDR3 DNA sequence: TGTGCCAGCAGCGTAACAGGGACCCGGGAAAAACTGTTTTTT. The encoded protein is CASSVTGTREKLFF.

The chain combines TRBV6-1 with TRBJ2-1; TRBD1 agrees at 11 bases. Germline loops: CDR1 MNHNS, CDR2 SASEGT. Germline trimming cut 4 bases from V and 8 bases from J; bases unmatched to any gene: 4. The CDR3 is made up of 14 amino acids. DNA of the CDR3: TGTGCCAGCAGTGTGGACAGGGGGCCTTATGAGCAGTTCTTC. It specifies CASSVDRGPYEQFF.

The J gene is TRBJ2-2, the V gene TRBV18, with a tentative D call TRBD2 (6 bases). Trimming cost V 10 bases and J 0 bases, with 12 bases left between them. Germline V gene data show CDR1 as KGHSH and CDR2 as LQKENI. There are 14 residues in the CDR3. The CDR3 nucleotides are TGTGCCACCCGGGACTCTTCGAACACCGGGGAGCTGTTTTTT. The encoded protein is CATRDSSNTGELFF.

The chain joins TRBV6-5 to TRBJ1-3; D call uncertain. The germline V and J ends were trimmed by 6 bases and 5 bases, with 8 bases remaining between them. The CDR3 has 12 residues. Germline V CDR1 and CDR2: MNHEY, SVGAGI. The CDR3 bases are TGTGCCAGCAGCCTCGACAGAAACACCATATATTTT. It is translated as CASSLDRNTIYF.

The genes are TRBV2 and TRBJ1-1; maybe TRBD1 (5 bases). The CDR3 has 13 amino acids. The ends were cut back, 11 bases at V and 3 bases at J, with 16 bases in the middle. Germline values: CDR1 SNHLY, CDR2 FYNNEI. CDR3 nucleotides: TGTGCCGCGGGGACGGGTTACGACACTGAAGCTTTCTTT. Encoded protein: CAAGTGYDTEAFF.

The chain has TRBV6-6 and TRBJ2-3, with D unresolved. The CDR3 is 11 residues long. Germline assignment: CDR1 MNHNY and CDR2 SVGAGI (reference sequence). Trimming cost V 7 bases and J 0 bases, with 2 bases left between them. The chain's CDR3 is CASISTDTQYF. The CDR3 DNA reads TGTGCCAGCATAAGCACAGATACGCAGTATTTT.

This chain joins TRBV2 and TRBJ1-2; D unclear. This CDR3 contains 13 residues. Germline assignment: CDR1 SNHLY and CDR2 FYNNEI. V gave up 1 base and J gave up 5 bases, with 8 bases separating them. CDR3 DNA: TGTGCCAGCAGTGAAGACATTGCTTATGGCTACACCTTC. Amino acid sequence: CASSEDIAYGYTF. Looking up the rest from reference TRBV2 and TRBJ1-2 gives the full variable domain: EPEVTQTPSHQVTQMGQEVILRCVPISNHLYFYWYRQILGQKVEFLVSFYNNEISEKSEIFDDQFSVERPDGSNFTLKIRSTKLEDSAMYFCASSEDIAYGYTFGSGTRLTVV.